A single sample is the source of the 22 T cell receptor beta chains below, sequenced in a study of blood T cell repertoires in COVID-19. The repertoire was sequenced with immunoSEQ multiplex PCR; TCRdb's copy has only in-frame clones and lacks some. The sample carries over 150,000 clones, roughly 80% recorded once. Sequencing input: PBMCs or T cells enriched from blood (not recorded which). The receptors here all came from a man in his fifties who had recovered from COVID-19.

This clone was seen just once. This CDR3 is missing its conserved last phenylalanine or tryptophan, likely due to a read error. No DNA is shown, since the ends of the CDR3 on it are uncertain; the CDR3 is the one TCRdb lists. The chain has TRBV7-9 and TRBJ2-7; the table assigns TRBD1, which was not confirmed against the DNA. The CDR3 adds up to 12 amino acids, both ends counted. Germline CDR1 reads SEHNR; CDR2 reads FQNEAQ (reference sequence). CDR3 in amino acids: CASSLGRDRVYL.

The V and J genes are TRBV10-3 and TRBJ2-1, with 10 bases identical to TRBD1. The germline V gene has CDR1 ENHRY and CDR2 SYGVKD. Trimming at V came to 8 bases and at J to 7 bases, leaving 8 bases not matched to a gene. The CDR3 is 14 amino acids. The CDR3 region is CAIAGTDRGNEQFF. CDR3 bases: TGTGCCATCGCGGGGACGGACAGGGGGAATGAGCAGTTCTTC.

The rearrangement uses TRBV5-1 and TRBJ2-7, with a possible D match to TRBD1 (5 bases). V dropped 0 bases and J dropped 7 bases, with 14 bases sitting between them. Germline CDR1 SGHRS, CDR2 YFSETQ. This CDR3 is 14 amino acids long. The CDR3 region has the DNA TGCGCCAGCAGCTTGGGTCAGGGCGTGTGGGAGCAGTACTTC. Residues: CASSLGQGVWEQYF.

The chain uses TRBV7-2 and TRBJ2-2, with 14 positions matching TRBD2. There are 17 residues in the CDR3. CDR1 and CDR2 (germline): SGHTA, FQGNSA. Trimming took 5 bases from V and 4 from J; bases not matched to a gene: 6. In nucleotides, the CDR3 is TGTGCCAGCAGCCTGACTAGCGGGGGGGCGGGCACCGGGGAGCTGTTTTTT. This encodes CASSLTSGGAGTGELFF.

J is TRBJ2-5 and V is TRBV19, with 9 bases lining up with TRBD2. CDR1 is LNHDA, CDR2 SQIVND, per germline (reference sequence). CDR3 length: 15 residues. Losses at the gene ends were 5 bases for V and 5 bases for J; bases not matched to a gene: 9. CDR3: CASSDPTSGFETQYF. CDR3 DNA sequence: TGTGCCAGTAGTGACCCGACTAGCGGTTTCGAGACCCAGTACTTC.

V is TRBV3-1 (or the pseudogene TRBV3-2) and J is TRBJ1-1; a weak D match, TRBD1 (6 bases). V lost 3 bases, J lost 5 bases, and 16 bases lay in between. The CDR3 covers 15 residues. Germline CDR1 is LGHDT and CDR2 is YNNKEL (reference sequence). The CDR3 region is CASSQLVRGKTEAFF. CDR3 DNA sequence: TGTGCCAGCAGCCAGCTCGTCAGGGGAAAAACTGAAGCTTTCTTT.

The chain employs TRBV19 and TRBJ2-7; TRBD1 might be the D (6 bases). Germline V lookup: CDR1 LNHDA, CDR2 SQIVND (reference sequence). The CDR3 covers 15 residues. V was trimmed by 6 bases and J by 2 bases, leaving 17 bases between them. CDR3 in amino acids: CASSQLVGDTYEQYF. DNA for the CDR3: TGTGCCAGTAGCCAGCTAGTGGGGGACACCTACGAGCAGTACTTC.

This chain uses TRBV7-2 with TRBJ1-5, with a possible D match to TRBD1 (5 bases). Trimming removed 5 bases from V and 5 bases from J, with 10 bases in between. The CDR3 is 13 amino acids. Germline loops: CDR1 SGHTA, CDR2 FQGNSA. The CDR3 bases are TGTGCCAGCAGCCCTTCCAGGGATCAGCCCCAGCATTTT. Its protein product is CASSPSRDQPQHF.

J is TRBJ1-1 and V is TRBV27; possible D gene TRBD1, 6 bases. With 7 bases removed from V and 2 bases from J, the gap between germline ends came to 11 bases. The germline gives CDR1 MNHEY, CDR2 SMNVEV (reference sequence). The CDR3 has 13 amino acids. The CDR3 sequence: CASKQGTNTEAFF. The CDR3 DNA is TGTGCCAGCAAACAGGGTACCAACACTGAAGCTTTCTTT.

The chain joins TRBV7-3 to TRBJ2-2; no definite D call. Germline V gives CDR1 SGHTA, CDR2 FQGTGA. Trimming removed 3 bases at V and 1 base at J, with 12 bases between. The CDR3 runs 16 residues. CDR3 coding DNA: TGTGCCAGCAGCTTGAGTCCGCATCTGAACACCGGGGAGCTGTTTTTT. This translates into CASSLSPHLNTGELFF.

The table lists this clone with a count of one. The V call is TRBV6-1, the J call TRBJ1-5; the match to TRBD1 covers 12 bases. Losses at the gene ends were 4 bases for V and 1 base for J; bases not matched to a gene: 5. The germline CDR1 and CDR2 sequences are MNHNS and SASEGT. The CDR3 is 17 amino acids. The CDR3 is CASSGGQGAQSNQPQHF. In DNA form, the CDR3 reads TGTGCCAGCAGTGGGGGACAGGGGGCACAGAGCAATCAGCCCCAGCATTTT.

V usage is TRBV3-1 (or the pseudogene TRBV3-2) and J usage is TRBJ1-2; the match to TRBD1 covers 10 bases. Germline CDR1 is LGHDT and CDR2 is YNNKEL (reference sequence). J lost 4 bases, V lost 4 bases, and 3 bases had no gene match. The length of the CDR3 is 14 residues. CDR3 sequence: CASSRTGGIYGYTF. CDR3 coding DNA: TGTGCCAGCAGCCGGACAGGGGGGATCTATGGCTACACCTTC.

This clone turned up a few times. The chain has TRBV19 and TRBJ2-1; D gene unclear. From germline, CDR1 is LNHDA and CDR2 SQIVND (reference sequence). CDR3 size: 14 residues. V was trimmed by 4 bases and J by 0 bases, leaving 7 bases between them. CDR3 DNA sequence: TGTGCCAGTAGTAGTGGCCTCTCCTACAATGAGCAGTTCTTC. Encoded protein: CASSSGLSYNEQFF.

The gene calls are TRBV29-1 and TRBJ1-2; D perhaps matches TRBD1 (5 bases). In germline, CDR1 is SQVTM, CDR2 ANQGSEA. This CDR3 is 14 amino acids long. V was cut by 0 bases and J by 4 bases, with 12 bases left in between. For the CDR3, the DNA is TGCAGCGTTGAAGATCGTAGGGGAACCTATGGCTACACCTTC. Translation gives CSVEDRRGTYGYTF. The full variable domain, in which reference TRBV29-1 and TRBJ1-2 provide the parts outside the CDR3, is SAVISQKPSRDICQRGTSLTIQCQVDSQVTMMFWYRQQPGQSLTLIATANQGSEATYESGFVIDKFPISRPNLTFSTLTVSNMSPEDSSIYLCSVEDRRGTYGYTFGSGTRLTVV.

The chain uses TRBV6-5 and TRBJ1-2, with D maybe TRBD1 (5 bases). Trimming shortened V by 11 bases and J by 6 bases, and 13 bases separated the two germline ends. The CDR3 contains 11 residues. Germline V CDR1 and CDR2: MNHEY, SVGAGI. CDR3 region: CAARGGNGYTF. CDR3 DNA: TGTGCCGCCCGGGGGGGGAATGGCTACACCTTC.

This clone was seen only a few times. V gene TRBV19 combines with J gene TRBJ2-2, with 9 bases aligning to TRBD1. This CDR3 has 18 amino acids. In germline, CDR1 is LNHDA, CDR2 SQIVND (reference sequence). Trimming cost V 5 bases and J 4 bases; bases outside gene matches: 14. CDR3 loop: CASSPISAGQGTTGELFF. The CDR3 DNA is TGTGCCAGTAGTCCCATATCCGCCGGACAGGGGACCACCGGGGAGCTGTTTTTT. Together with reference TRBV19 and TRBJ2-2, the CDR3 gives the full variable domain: DGGITQSPKYLFRKEGQNVTLSCEQNLNHDAMYWYRQDPGQGLRLIYYSQIVNDFQKGDIAEGYSVSREKKESFPLTVTSAQKNPTAFYLCASSPISAGQGTTGELFFGEGSRLTVL.

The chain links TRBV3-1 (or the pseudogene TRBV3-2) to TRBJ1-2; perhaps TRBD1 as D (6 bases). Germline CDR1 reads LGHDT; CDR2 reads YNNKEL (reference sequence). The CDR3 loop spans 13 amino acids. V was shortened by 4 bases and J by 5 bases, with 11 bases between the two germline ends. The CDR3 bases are TGTGCCAGCAGCCTCGGACAGACTTATGGCTACACCTTC. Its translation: CASSLGQTYGYTF.

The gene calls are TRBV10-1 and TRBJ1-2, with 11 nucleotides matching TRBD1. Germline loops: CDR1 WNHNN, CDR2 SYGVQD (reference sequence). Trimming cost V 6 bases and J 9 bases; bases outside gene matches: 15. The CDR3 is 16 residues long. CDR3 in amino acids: CASRAKADRGQISYTF. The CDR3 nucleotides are TGCGCCAGCAGGGCAAAAGCGGACAGGGGGCAGATCAGCTACACCTTC.

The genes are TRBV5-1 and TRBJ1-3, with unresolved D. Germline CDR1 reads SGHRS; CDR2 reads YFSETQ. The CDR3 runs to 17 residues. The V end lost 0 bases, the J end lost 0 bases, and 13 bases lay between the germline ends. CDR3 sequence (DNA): TGCGCCAGCAGCTTGGGGCCAGTGACTCACTCTGGAAACACCATATATTTT. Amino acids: CASSLGPVTHSGNTIYF.

The CDR3 loop reads CASSIAGQRAFF. For the CDR3, the DNA is TGTGCCAGTAGTATTGCGGGGCAACGAGCTTTCTTT. The chain has TRBV19 and TRBJ1-1; D may be TRBD1 (5 bases). V was cut by 3 bases and J by 10 bases, with 12 bases left in between. This CDR3 has 12 amino acids. Germline lookup yields CDR1 LNHDA and CDR2 SQIVND (reference sequence).

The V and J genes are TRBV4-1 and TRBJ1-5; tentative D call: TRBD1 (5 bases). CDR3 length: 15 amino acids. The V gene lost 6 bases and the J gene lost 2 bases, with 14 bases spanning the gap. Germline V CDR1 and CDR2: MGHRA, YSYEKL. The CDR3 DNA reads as TGCGCCAGCAGACCCCAGGGAGGGGGCAATCAGCCCCAGCATTTT. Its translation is CASRPQGGGNQPQHF.

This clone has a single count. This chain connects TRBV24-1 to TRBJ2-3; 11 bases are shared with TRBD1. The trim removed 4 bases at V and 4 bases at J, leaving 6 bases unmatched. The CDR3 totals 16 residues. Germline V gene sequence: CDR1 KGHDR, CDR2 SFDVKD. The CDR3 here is CATSDPRTGGADTQYF. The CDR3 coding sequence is TGTGCCACCAGTGACCCCCGGACAGGGGGCGCAGATACGCAGTATTTT.